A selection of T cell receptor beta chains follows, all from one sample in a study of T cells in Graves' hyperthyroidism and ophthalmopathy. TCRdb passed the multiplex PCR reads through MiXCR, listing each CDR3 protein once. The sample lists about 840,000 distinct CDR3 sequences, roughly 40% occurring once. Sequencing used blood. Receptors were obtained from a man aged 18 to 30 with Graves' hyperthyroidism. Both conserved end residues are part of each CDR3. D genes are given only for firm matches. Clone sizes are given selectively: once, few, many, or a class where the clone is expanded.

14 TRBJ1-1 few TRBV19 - CASGGDRGNTEAFF TGTGCCAGTGGGGGGGACCGGGGGAACACTGAAGCTTTCTTT
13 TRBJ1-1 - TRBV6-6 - CASGGEGLSEAFF TGTGCCAGCGGCGGCGAGGGACTCTCTGAAGCTTTCTTT
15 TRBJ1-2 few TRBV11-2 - CASSPVPSPSYGYTF TGTGCCAGCAGCCCTGTGCCGTCTCCCTCCTATGGCTACACCTTC
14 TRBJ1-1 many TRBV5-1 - CASSLVGERTEAFF TGCGCCAGCAGCTTGGTTGGAGAGAGGACTGAAGCTTTCTTT
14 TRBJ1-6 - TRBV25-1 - CASSHRQDNSPLHF TGTGCCAGCAGCCATAGGCAAGATAATTCACCCCTCCACTTT
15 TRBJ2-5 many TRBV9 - CASSVGNGPVETQYF TGTGCCAGCAGCGTAGGGAACGGTCCGGTAGAGACCCAGTACTTC
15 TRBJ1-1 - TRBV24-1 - CASSPRGGKSTEAFF TGTGCCAGCAGCCCCCGAGGGGGAAAAAGCACTGAAGCTTTCTTT
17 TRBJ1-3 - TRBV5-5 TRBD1 CASSFARTGRSGNTIYF TGTGCCAGCAGCTTCGCTCGGACAGGGCGCTCTGGAAACACCATATATTTT
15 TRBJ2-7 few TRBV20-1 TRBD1 CSARDWDRGLGEQYF TGCAGTGCTAGAGATTGGGACAGGGGTCTTGGCGAGCAGTACTTC
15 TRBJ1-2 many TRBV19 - CASTRPTDGSYGYTF TGTGCCAGTACCCGGCCCACGGATGGGAGCTATGGCTACACCTTC
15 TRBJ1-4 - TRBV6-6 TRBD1 CASSYTGTGDEKLFF TGTGCCAGCAGTTACACCGGGACAGGGGATGAAAAACTGTTTTTT
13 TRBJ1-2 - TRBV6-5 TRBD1 CASGTGVNFGYTF TGTGCCAGCGGGACAGGGGTAAATTTTGGCTACACCTTC
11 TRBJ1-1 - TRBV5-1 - CASSADSRAFF TGCGCCAGCAGCGCAGACAGTCGAGCTTTCTTT
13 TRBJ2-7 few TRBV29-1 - CSVDTGSSYEQYF TGCAGCGTTGACACAGGGAGCTCCTACGAGCAGTACTTC
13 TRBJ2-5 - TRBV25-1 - CASSTQREETQYF TGTGCCAGCAGCACCCAGCGGGAAGAGACCCAGTACTTC
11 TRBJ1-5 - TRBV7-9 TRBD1 CASGTATYEHF TGTGCCAGCGGGACAGCCACCTACGAGCATTTT
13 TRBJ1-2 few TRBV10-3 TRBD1 CASSWTGDKGYTF TGTGCCAGCAGTTGGACAGGGGATAAAGGCTACACCTTC
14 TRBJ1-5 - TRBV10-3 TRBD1 CASSKQGARQPQHF TGTGCCAGCAGTAAACAGGGGGCCAGACAGCCCCAGCATTTT
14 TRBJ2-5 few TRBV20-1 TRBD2 CSASAGGPQETQYF TGCAGTGCTAGCGCGGGGGGACCCCAAGAGACCCAGTACTTC
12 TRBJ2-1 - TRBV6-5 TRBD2 CASSNDGTSQFF TGTGCCAGCAGCAACGACGGGACTAGTCAGTTCTTC
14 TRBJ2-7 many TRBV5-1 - CASSLARDGYEQYF TGCGCCAGCAGCCTAGCGAGGGACGGCTACGAGCAGTACTTC
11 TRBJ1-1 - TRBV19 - CASKVDSEAFF TGTGCCAGTAAGGTCGACAGCGAAGCTTTCTTT
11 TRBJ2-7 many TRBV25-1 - CASSGYYEQYF TGTGCCAGCAGTGGATACTACGAGCAGTACTTC
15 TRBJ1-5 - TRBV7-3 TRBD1 CASSWGQGTNQPQHF TGTGCCAGCAGCTGGGGACAGGGGACAAATCAGCCCCAGCATTTT
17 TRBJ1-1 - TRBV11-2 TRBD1 CASSPWDRVGGNTEAFF TGTGCCAGCAGCCCCTGGGACAGGGTAGGGGGGAACACTGAAGCTTTCTTT